This TCR beta chain was observed in a study of blood T cell repertoires in COVID-19. Assay used: immunoSEQ multiplex PCR; TCRdb lists only in-frame clones, some missing. The data hold over 85,000 clones, with 87% observed a single time. Germline V gene sequence: CDR1 KGHDR, CDR2 SFDVKD. Trimming shortened V by 9 bases and J by 0 bases, and 20 bases separated the two germline ends. This CDR3 comprises 17 residues. The chain is built from TRBV24-1 and TRBJ2-1; a weak D match, TRBD2 (7 bases). Sequencing used peripheral blood. This clonotype originated in a human donor with acute or convalescent COVID-19. The donor label of this sample is uncertain. The DNA of the CDR3 is TGTGCCACCCAGAACGAAGGGGGGGGCAACTCCTACAATGAGCAGTTCTTC. Translated, it gives CATQNEGGGNSYNEQFF.